Below are 9 T cell receptor beta chains sequenced from a single sample in a study of beta chain features in type 1 diabetes. General study results and limits: Shortening of TCRB CDR3s, moderate but significant, appeared in all four CD4+ subsets of Type 1 diabetes patients.

Their specific antigens are unknown. The investigators reverse transcribed all of the isolated RNA, so they sequenced expressed TCRB transcripts. TCRdb's copy holds only in-frame clones and misses some; the assay was immunoSEQ multiplex PCR. The table includes 500,000 to 850,000 clones, roughly an eighth detected once. Specimen: naive CD4+ T cells from blood. All receptors come from a young man with type 1 diabetes.

This clone has a handful of counts. The chain employs TRBV7-9 and TRBJ2-4, with 10 bases matching TRBD2. CDR3 length equals 15 residues. Per the germline V gene, CDR1 is SEHNR and CDR2 is FQNEAQ (reference sequence). After removal of 4 bases from V and 15 bases from J, the junction contained 15 bases not matched to a gene. DNA for the CDR3: TGTGCCAGCAGCTCCTGGACTAGCGGAGGACGCATAGCGTACTTC. Translated, it gives CASSSWTSGGRIAYF.

This clone has just a few counts. The chain is built from TRBV6-5 and TRBJ1-5; TRBD1 is a possible D gene (5 bases). CDR1 is MNHEY and CDR2 is SVGAGI in the germline V gene. V lost 5 bases to trimming and J lost 5 bases, with 10 bases between them. The CDR3 covers 13 residues. The CDR3: CASSRQGHQPQHF. Here the CDR3 DNA reads TGTGCCAGCAGTAGGCAGGGCCATCAGCCCCAGCATTTT.

The rearrangement links TRBV5-1 to TRBJ2-1; D unclear. The CDR3 length is 14 residues. Trimming cost V 0 bases and J 4 bases, with 8 bases left between them. CDR1 SGHRS and CDR2 YFSETQ come from the germline V gene. DNA for the CDR3: TGCGCCAGCAGCTTGGGGTACGTTTACAATGAGCAGTTCTTC. Protein: CASSLGYVYNEQFF.

The chain has TRBV15 and TRBJ1-4; D remains unclear. Trimming stripped 3 bases from V and 5 bases from J, with 13 bases between. There are 15 residues in the CDR3. Per the germline V gene, CDR1 is LNHNV and CDR2 is YYDKDF (reference sequence). The CDR3 loop reads CATSSELSLNEKLFF. DNA for the CDR3: TGTGCCACCAGCAGTGAACTGAGCCTGAATGAAAAACTGTTTTTT.

The V and J genes are TRBV27 and TRBJ2-3; the D call may be TRBD1 or TRBD2 (5 bases each). Trimming cost V 0 bases and J 6 bases, with 13 bases left between them. In germline, CDR1 is MNHEY, CDR2 SMNVEV (reference sequence). The length of the CDR3 is 15 residues. CDR3 loop: CASSLSRKEGDTQYF. The CDR3 DNA follows: TGTGCCAGCAGTTTATCGAGGAAAGAGGGGGATACGCAGTATTTT.

This clone was found a few times. This chain connects TRBV6-5 to TRBJ2-7; D is perhaps TRBD1 (5 bases). This CDR3 is built from 15 residues. V was pared by 0 bases and J by 7 bases, with 16 bases between. Germline lookup yields CDR1 MNHEY and CDR2 SVGAGI. The CDR3 bases are TGTGCCAGCAGTTACTCGGGGCAGGGTACGTGGGAGCAGTACTTC. Protein: CASSYSGQGTWEQYF.

The sample holds a few counts of this clone. The gene calls are TRBV25-1 and TRBJ2-7; tentative D call: TRBD1 (6 bases). Germline-derived CDR1 and CDR2 are MGHDK and SYGVNS. This CDR3 has 12 amino acids. V lost 10 bases, J lost 0 bases, and 10 bases lay in between. Here the CDR3 DNA reads TGTGCCACCACAGGGTTCTCCTACGAGCAGTACTTC. It specifies CATTGFSYEQYF.

The chain is built from TRBV11-2 and TRBJ1-1, with D uncertain. Deletions cut 0 bases from V and 10 bases from J, with 9 bases between. This CDR3 is 12 amino acids long. CDR1 and CDR2 from the germline V gene are SGHAT and FQNNGV. In DNA form, the CDR3 reads TGTGCCAGCAGCTTAGATGACATGGGAGCTTTCTTT. Protein product: CASSLDDMGAFF.

The chain recombines TRBV5-6 with TRBJ2-2; a possible D gene is TRBD2 (5 bases). This CDR3 contains 16 residues. Germline values: CDR1 SGHDT, CDR2 YYEEEE. The ends were cut back, 0 bases at V and 0 bases at J, with 9 bases in the middle. CDR3 in DNA: TGTGCCAGCAGCTTGGTAGAGAGGGCGAACACCGGGGAGCTGTTTTTT. Translation gives CASSLVERANTGELFF.